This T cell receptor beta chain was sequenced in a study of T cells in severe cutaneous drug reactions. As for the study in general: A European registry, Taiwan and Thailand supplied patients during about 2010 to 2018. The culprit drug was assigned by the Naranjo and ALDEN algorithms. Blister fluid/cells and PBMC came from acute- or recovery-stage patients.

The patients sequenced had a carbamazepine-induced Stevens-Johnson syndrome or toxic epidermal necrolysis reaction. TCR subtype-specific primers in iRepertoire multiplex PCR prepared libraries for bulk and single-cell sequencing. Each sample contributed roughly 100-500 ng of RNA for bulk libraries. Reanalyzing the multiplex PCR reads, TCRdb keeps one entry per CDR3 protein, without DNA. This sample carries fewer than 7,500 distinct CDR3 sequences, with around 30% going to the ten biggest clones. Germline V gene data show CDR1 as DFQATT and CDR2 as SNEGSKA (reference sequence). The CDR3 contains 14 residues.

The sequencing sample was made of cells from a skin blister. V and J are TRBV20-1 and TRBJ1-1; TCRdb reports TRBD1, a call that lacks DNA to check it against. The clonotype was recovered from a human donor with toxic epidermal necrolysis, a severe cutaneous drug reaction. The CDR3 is CSASRPGLNTEAFF.